These 25 T cell receptor beta chains share one sample of origin, sequenced in a study of blood T cells in healthy people across ages. With a J-beta primer mix and a sample-barcoded 5' primer, a second PCR ran roughly 6 to 11 cycles. MiXCR, applied by TCRdb to the 5' RACE reads, yields one record per CDR3 protein. The data hold about 670,000 distinct CDR3 sequences, with more than 45% observed a single time. Sequenced sample: blood. All receptors derive from an elderly woman in good health.

This clonotype was seen at least ten times. The J gene is TRBJ2-7, the V gene TRBV6-5; D gene unclear. Germline CDR1 is MNHEY and CDR2 is SVGAGI. Trimming left V 6 bases short and J 5 bases short, with 14 bases between. This CDR3 region has 13 residues. The CDR3 here is CASRYTLVNEQYF. DNA of the CDR3: TGTGCCAGCAGATATACACTGGTAAACGAGCAGTACTTC.

In the case of this clonotype: The junction departs from germline at one end; a sequencing error may be responsible. The chain joins TRBV7-9 to TRBJ1-4; D is unresolved. CDR1 and CDR2 (germline): SEHNR, FQNEAQ (reference sequence). The CDR3 extends over 12 amino acids. CDR3 nucleotide sequence: TGTGCCGGCAGCCAAGGCGGCGAAAAACTGTTTTTT. Amino acid sequence: CAGSQGGEKLFF.

The table lists this clonotype with a few counts. The V call is TRBV20-1, the J call TRBJ1-4, with 9 bases aligning to TRBD1. The CDR3 loop spans 16 amino acids. V shed 5 bases, J shed 0 bases, and the junction held 7 bases outside the gene matches. Per the germline V gene, CDR1 is DFQATT and CDR2 is SNEGSKA (reference sequence). The CDR3 DNA reads TGCAGTGCTGCTGGACAGGGGAGTGCAACTAATGAAAAACTGTTTTTT. Its translation: CSAAGQGSATNEKLFF.

There are many counts of this clonotype. The genes are TRBV5-1 and TRBJ1-6; a possible D gene is TRBD1 (5 bases). Germline CDR1 SGHRS, CDR2 YFSETQ. The V end lost 4 bases, the J end lost 8 bases, and 16 bases lay between the germline ends. This CDR3 has 15 residues. The CDR3, as DNA: TGCGCCAGCAGCCCGGCACCAGGGAGGGATTCACCCCTCCACTTT. This codes for CASSPAPGRDSPLHF.

This clonotype was observed at least ten times. This chain uses TRBV7-9 with TRBJ2-7; D ambiguous. From germline, CDR1 is SEHNR and CDR2 FQNEAQ (reference sequence). The V end was cut by 1 base, the J end by 7 bases, with 11 bases between. This CDR3 spans 13 amino acids. This CDR3 reads CASSLETLPEQYF. CDR3 sequence (DNA): TGTGCCAGCAGCTTAGAGACCTTGCCAGAGCAGTACTTC. Based on the CDR3 plus reference TRBV7-9 and TRBJ2-7, the full variable domain is DTGVSQNPRHKITKRGQNVTFRCDPISEHNRLYWYRQTLGQGPEFLTYFQNEAQLEKSRLLSDRFSAERPKGSFSTLEIQRTEQGDSAMYLCASSLETLPEQYFGPGTRLTVT.

This clonotype was detected many times. The chain links TRBV10-3 to TRBJ2-3; a possible D gene is TRBD1 (5 bases). Germline CDR1 is ENHRY and CDR2 is SYGVKD. V shed 2 bases and J shed 3 bases, with 9 bases lying between them. The CDR3 loop spans 14 amino acids. This CDR3 is CAISESSGTDTQYF. In nucleotides, the CDR3 is TGTGCCATCAGTGAGAGTTCAGGGACAGATACGCAGTATTTT.

This clonotype was picked up many times. CDR3 amino acids: CASSGDRRRETQYF. The CDR3 nucleotides read TGTGCCAGCAGTGGGGATAGGAGGAGAGAGACCCAGTACTTC. The gene calls are TRBV12-3 or TRBV12-4 and TRBJ2-5, with D possibly TRBD2 on 5 matching bases. The germline V and J ends were trimmed by 5 bases and 4 bases, with 14 bases remaining between them. The CDR3 has 14 amino acids.

This chain links TRBV5-1 with TRBJ2-3; the D gene is possibly TRBD1 (5 bases). The CDR3 loop spans 14 amino acids. The ends were cut back, 0 bases at V and 5 bases at J, with 10 bases in the middle. From germline, CDR1 is SGHRS and CDR2 YFSETQ. The CDR3 DNA follows: TGCGCCAGCAGCTTGGGGACAACTGGAGATACGCAGTATTTT. It specifies CASSLGTTGDTQYF.

This clonotype was found a few times. The J gene is TRBJ2-2, the V gene TRBV28; 10 bases are shared with TRBD2. CDR3 size: 15 residues. Losses at the gene ends were 7 bases for V and 3 bases for J; bases not matched to a gene: 5. Germline V gene lookup returns CDR1 MDHEN and CDR2 SYDVKM. The CDR3 bases are TGTGCCAGCATTAAGCGGGAGGGCGACACCGGGGAGCTGTTTTTT. It is translated as CASIKREGDTGELFF.

The rearrangement links TRBV20-1 to TRBJ1-6; D might be TRBD1 (6 bases). Germline V gives CDR1 DFQATT, CDR2 SNEGSKA (reference sequence). Trimming left V 2 bases short and J 5 bases short, with 13 bases between. CDR3 size: 15 residues. The CDR3 loop reads CSARSQGSDNSPLHF. The CDR3 DNA reads as TGCAGTGCTAGATCACAGGGTTCGGATAATTCACCCCTCCACTTT.

On this clonotype: A clone one base away is much larger, so this may be a read error. The chain carries TRBV6-5 and TRBJ1-1; D gene uncertain. The CDR3 length is 15 residues. The V end was cut by 6 bases, the J end by 1 base, with 15 bases between. CDR1 and CDR2 from the germline V gene are MNHEY and SVGAGI. CDR3 amino acids: CASRLVGNSNTEAFF. CDR3 in DNA: TGTGCCAGCAGACTCGTCGGTAACTCGAACACTGAAGCTTTCTTT.

This clonotype appeared once. The chain links TRBV13 to TRBJ2-7; no reliable D call. The CDR3 has 14 residues. With 2 bases removed from V and 0 bases from J, the gap between germline ends came to 8 bases. The germline V gene encodes CDR1 PRHDT and CDR2 FYEKMQ (reference sequence). CDR3 region: CASSLYDYSYEQYF. The DNA of the CDR3 is TGTGCCAGCAGCTTATATGATTACTCCTACGAGCAGTACTTC.

A word on this clonotype: A single base separates this from a much larger clone, so it may be a read error. The rearrangement uses TRBV10-3 and TRBJ2-1; 7 nucleotides line up with TRBD2. There are 15 residues in the CDR3. Germline CDR1 is ENHRY and CDR2 is SYGVKD. CDR3 residues: CAIGDGRGTYNEQFF. The CDR3 DNA follows: TGTGCCATCGGTGATGGGCGGGGGACCTACAATGAGCAGTTCTTC.

This clonotype has a handful of counts. The chain links TRBV6-5 to TRBJ1-4; D may be TRBD1 (5 bases). Per germline, CDR1 MNHEY and CDR2 SVGAGI. CDR3 length equals 14 residues. V was cut by 4 bases and J by 5 bases, with 11 bases left in between. The DNA of the CDR3 is TGTGCCAGCAGTTCTAACAGGTTCAATGAAAAACTGTTTTTT. Translating gives CASSSNRFNEKLFF.

V gene TRBV12-3 or TRBV12-4 combines with J gene TRBJ1-1; possible D gene TRBD1, 5 bases. Trimming pared 3 bases from V and 6 bases from J, leaving 14 bases between. This CDR3 is 14 amino acids long. The CDR3 loop is CASSLSLSGAEAFF. The CDR3 DNA is TGTGCCAGCAGTTTGTCGTTGTCGGGGGCTGAAGCTTTCTTT.

In regard to this clonotype: A read error may produce the germline difference seen at one junction end. The rearrangement uses TRBV6-5 and TRBJ2-5; D is ambiguous. CDR3 length: 12 amino acids. Germline CDR1 and CDR2: MNHEY and SVGAGI. The CDR3 loop is CASSLDRKVMYF. CDR3 sequence (DNA): TGTGCCAGCAGTCTGGACCGGAAGGTAATGTATTTC.

In regard to this clonotype: A single base separates this from a much larger clone, so it may be a read error. J is TRBJ2-5 and V is TRBV15; no clear D. Per germline, CDR1 LNHNV and CDR2 YYDKDF (reference sequence). CDR3 length equals 16 residues. The CDR3 nucleotides are TGTGCCACCAGCAGAGAGACCGTAAGGATGAAAGAGACCCTGTACTTC. It codes for CATSRETVRMKETLYF.

This clonotype was observed once. A much larger clone is a single base away; this may be a read error. The V and J genes are TRBV12-3 or TRBV12-4 and TRBJ2-1, with TRBD2 matching 9 bases. The CDR3 consists of 16 residues. The CDR3 protein is CTSSFPSGVTNNEQFF. CDR3 coding DNA: TGTACCAGCAGTTTTCCTAGCGGGGTCACGAACAATGAGCAGTTCTTC.

J is TRBJ2-7 and V is TRBV3-1; 9 nucleotides align to TRBD1. Judging by the DNA end, TRBJ2-4 fits better; the J call may be wrong. This CDR3 is built from 15 residues. Looked up from germline, CDR1 is LGHDT and CDR2 is YNNKEL (reference sequence). The CDR3 reads CASSRLTGGGNIQYF. The CDR3 DNA reads TGTGCCAGCAGCCGTTTGACAGGGGGAGGCAACATTCAGTACTTC.

This chain connects TRBV12-3 or TRBV12-4 to TRBJ2-2; 9 bases match TRBD1. Trimming cost V 5 bases and J 3 bases; bases outside gene matches: 4. CDR3 length: 15 amino acids. Here the CDR3 reads CASSPWTGDTGELFF. CDR3 bases: TGTGCCAGCAGTCCCTGGACAGGGGACACCGGGGAGCTGTTTTTT.

This chain connects TRBV21-1 to TRBJ2-7; the DNA was not used to check the table's D call, TRBD1. TRBV21-1 has pseudogene status. CDR3 length equals 14 residues. The CDR3: CASVTGSPPYEQYF. For the CDR3, the DNA is TGTGCCAGCGTGACAGGGTCCCCTCCCTACGAGCAGTACTTC.

The chain joins TRBV7-9 to TRBJ1-4, with 7 positions matching TRBD1. The CDR3 runs to 15 residues. In germline, CDR1 is SEHNR, CDR2 FQNEAQ (reference sequence). The V segment lost 3 bases and the J segment 7 bases; nucleotides outside the gene matches: 8. This CDR3 is CASSLTGSVGEKLFF. CDR3 DNA sequence: TGTGCCAGCAGCTTGACAGGGTCGGTGGGTGAAAAACTGTTTTTT.

V is TRBV20-1 and J is TRBJ2-3; TRBD1 is a possible D gene (8 bases). CDR3 length equals 11 residues. Germline V CDR1 and CDR2: DFQATT, SNEGSKA (reference sequence). The CDR3 protein is CSYRGGDTQYF. The CDR3 region has the DNA TGCAGCTACAGGGGGGGAGATACGCAGTATTTT.

The gene calls are TRBV6-6 and TRBJ1-3; D is undetermined. This CDR3 comprises 15 residues. The V end lost 2 bases, the J end lost 0 bases, and 8 bases lay between the germline ends. Germline V CDR1 and CDR2: MNHNY, SVGAGI (reference sequence). In DNA form, the CDR3 reads TGTGCCAGCAGTTACGTCCCGGGCTCTGGAAACACCATATATTTT. It codes for CASSYVPGSGNTIYF.

This chain connects TRBV20-1 to TRBJ2-5; TRBD2 is a possible D gene (5 bases). The CDR3 totals 12 residues. Trimming left V 8 bases short and J 1 base short, with 11 bases between. CDR1 and CDR2 from the germline V gene are DFQATT and SNEGSKA (reference sequence). This CDR3 is CSTDRGQETQYF. The DNA of the CDR3 is TGCAGTACGGACCGGGGCCAAGAGACCCAGTACTTC.